The clone carrying this T cell receptor (beta chain) was counted ten times or more. Its specificity is not known. This sample was taken from a study of neurological immune-mediated disorders. Synthesis of cDNA used 5'RACE (with 10-nucleotide random UMIs). A single record per CDR3 protein comes from TCRdb applying MiXCR to the 5' RACE reads. Here the sample spans more than 50,000 distinct CDR3 sequences, 3% to 4% being singletons. Study findings and constraints: Across subjects, no CDR3 amino acid sequence appeared in expanded clones of more than one subject, a finding that suggested private repertoires in all groups.

CDR3 size: 15 residues. The germline V and J ends were trimmed by 0 bases and 2 bases, with 11 bases remaining between them. Germline CDR1 and CDR2: MNHEY and SVGAGI. The chain combines TRBV6-5 with TRBJ2-7, with D possibly TRBD1 on 5 matching bases. The sequencing input was PBMCs. The receptor's source is a woman in her sixties with multiple sclerosis. CDR3 sequence: CASSYSYRLAYEQYF. DNA of the CDR3: TGTGCCAGCAGTTACTCATACAGGCTGGCCTACGAGCAGTACTTC.